The source of this T cell receptor (beta chain) is a study of cytomegalovirus exposure and HLA in healthy donors (dated by TCRdb to 2016 to 2017). In the study overall: In an earlier analysis of around 540 of the donors, 276 Gb of sequence data and 100 million or so unique TCR beta sequences from about 179 million T cells were reported. Because of strong linkage in the cohort, 5 or 6 DR-DQ haplotypes were treated as single units for association and clustering. Among the roughly 400 genotyped donors, roughly 80% belonged to the genetic ancestry cluster associated with self-reported Caucasian donors. The aim of the study was to test whether cataloging public T cell receptors could identify signatures of past pathogen exposure. To predict cytomegalovirus infection status, the study combined high-throughput TCR immunosequencing, statistical association of individual TCRs with disease status, and machine learning. All discovery cohort repertoires had been generated using a single sequencing platform. HLA typing covered class I and class II loci at four-digit resolution. In addition to the first cohort of about 650 subjects, a separate validation cohort of over 90 different subjects was used. Donor age, sex, ethnicity and CMV serostatus were compiled together with the repertoire data. About 330 gigabases of sequencing data and around 85 million unique TCR sequences made up an early release that covered about 640 HLA-typed donors. To decide whether each TCR beta V gene segment behaved as functional or pseudogenic, an earlier analysis of approximately 590 of the donors relied on high-throughput TCR beta sequencing. A later genetic analysis used genome-wide SNP genotypes for about three fifths of the roughly 700 donors, treating that subset as a discovery cohort. The T cell repertoires of roughly 660 subjects were profiled by immunosequencing and related to cytomegalovirus serostatus. Typing coverage differed by locus: A, B, C, DRB1 and DQB1 were typed in roughly 620-630 donors, DQA1 in approximately 520, DPA1 in some 570, and DPB1 in 400 to 480. Across under 500 genotyped donors of the cohort, an average of about 220,000 unique TCR beta nucleotide sequences per donor were sequenced, and 15% to 20% of those sequences were non-productive. To study patterns of TCR occurrence, a later analysis re-analyzed previously published TCR beta repertoires from more than 550 donors and added high-resolution HLA genotyping. Rather than using new phenotypic data, the later analysis identified candidate immune exposures from TCR beta sequences and from how often those sequences occurred across donors.

Libraries came from the immunoSEQ multiplex PCR assay. For the multiplex PCR, a mixture combining 60 forward primers for TCR Vbeta segments and 13 reverse primers for TCR Jbeta segments was used. The CDR3 region of rearranged TCR beta genes was amplified from genomic DNA with a multiplex PCR assay. The amplified TCR beta libraries were sequenced on the Illumina HiSeq System as 87-base-pair reads. The authors' pipeline ran thus. A later analysis tallied roughly 78 million unique TCR beta chains across the 666 repertoires, and about 10 million of those chains were shared by two or more donors. Raw reads were error-corrected and collapsed into unique sequences with a nearest-neighbor algorithm that merged closely related sequences to remove PCR and sequencing errors. To assign V, D and J gene segments, CDR3 sequences were aligned to IMGT reference sequences. Each retained sequence needed at least a six-nucleotide match to both a V gene segment and a J gene segment. Rearrangements were classified as productive when the CDR3 lacked stop codons and remained in frame with V and J, and all other rearrangements were classified as non-productive. CDR3 was defined by IMGT convention, running from the second conserved V-encoded cysteine to the conserved J-encoded phenylalanine. Sequences without an unambiguous match to a single V gene segment were excluded from the earlier analysis of approximately 600 of the donors. An earlier analysis of around 600 of the donors classified V segments as functional when productive rearrangements were above 56.7% and as segregating when the standard deviation between donors was above 5%. A statistical classification framework was built for diagnosing cytomegalovirus status from the catalog of TCR beta chain sequences. In a later analysis, TCR nucleotide sequences were compared against IMGT/GENE-DB human TR gene sequences so that V and J genes could be assigned. The TCRdist pipeline was used in a later analysis to assign CDR3 sequences and most-parsimonious VDJ recombination scenarios. In a later analysis, each TCR beta chain was defined by its CDR3 amino acid sequence together with its V-gene family, and reads lacking a unique V-gene family were excluded. As a way to deal with suspected cross-contamination and a sequencing artifact, a later analysis dropped over 550 nucleotide sequences that were highly shared and had low generation probability. In a later analysis, a clonal expansion index was calculated for each public chain from normalized within-repertoire ranks of inferred template counts. In a later analysis, generation probabilities were computed with a VDJ recombination model fitted to out-of-frame rearrangements, and the resulting probabilities were checked against IGoR. In a later analysis, TCR-TCR, TCR-HLA and TCR-CMV co-occurrence was scored with hypergeometric tests, and a repertoire-size bias correction was applied to TCR pairs. A later analysis estimated false discovery rates by permuting HLA or CMV assignments 20 times. In a later analysis, co-occurring TCRs were grouped with DBSCAN, and TCRdist sequence similarity was added when clustering was performed within HLA-allele-positive subsets. Repertoires with fewer than 30,000 or more than 120,000 public chains, plus five repertoires with anomalous nucleotide sharing, were excluded from co-occurrence clustering. Drawn from immuneACCESS, this table holds only the in-frame rearrangements with V and J called that TCRdb kept. Clones are partly lost; checked studies trace under half to an unresolved V gene and leave the rest unexplained. V and J calls and clone size follow that table, whereas D and trimming were derived from the DNA. This sample has approximately 90,000 clones in its table, and 60% to 85% of those were observed once. The top ten clonotypes cover around 5.3% of the sample.

General conclusions and limits of the study: Sequencing depth was assumed to be roughly uniform across donors in the presence/absence analyses, though that assumption may not hold. A later genetic analysis associated a missense DCLRE1C variant with V-gene and J-gene trimming of TCR beta chains, and an independent cohort replicated the association. The classifier was reported to diagnose cytomegalovirus status with high specificity and sensitivity in both the original and validation cohorts. Because counts were too low, approximately 18 rarely observed V segments, including chromosome 9 orphons, were excluded from the earlier analysis of about 500 of the donors. In the study, some 160 TCR beta chains were listed as associated with cytomegalovirus. In a later genetic analysis, fewer N-insertions in productive TCRs were reported among donors in an Asian-associated ancestry cluster than the approximately 710-donor mean. In a later analysis, TCR association rates were found to vary across HLA loci, with the most associated TCRs seen for DRB1 alleles and the fewest for HLA-C alleles. In a later analysis, several top co-occurrence clusters were reported to appear linked to parvovirus B19, influenza, CMV and Epstein-Barr virus. A further reported finding was that TCR beta sequences accurately predicted the HLA-A and HLA-B alleles for most subjects in the first cohort. The authors suggested that the approach could potentially be extended to other disease states and immunological phenotypes. Strong co-occurrence of HLA alleles, especially DR and DQ, made assigning TCR associations to individual alleles difficult. Because HLA typing was missing for some donors at each locus, association tests included only the typed subset. A later analysis found that most CMV-associated TCR beta chains appeared HLA-restricted, with HLA associations seemingly driven largely by CMV exposure. A cluster of highly shared sequence variants was judged likely to be a technical artifact of the sequencing pipeline. A few of the identified cytomegalovirus-associated TCR beta chains were confirmed in vitro to be specific for cytomegalovirus antigens. Linkage disequilibrium might explain the correlated functional status among segregating V segments, but an unknown experimental factor could not be ruled out. Most TCR sequences were seen in very few donors, while some public TCRs were found in many individuals. This cohort had only TCR beta chains sequenced, and the lack of alpha or paired-chain data limited which features could be detected. In a later analysis, HLA-associated TCR beta chains showed more clonal expansion and lower generation probabilities than non-associated chains that were equally common. For the cohort, immune exposure information was limited to CMV serostatus. A later analysis associated 15,000 to 20,000 TCR beta sequences with specific HLA alleles at a false discovery rate of 0.05. In an earlier analysis of over 550 of the donors, most TCR beta V segments were observed in productive rearrangements about 90% or about 30% of the time, broadly matching IMGT annotations.

This clone came up a few times. Its antigen is unknown. No much larger clonotype is one base removed from it; base qualities were not supplied. The cohort comprised 670 or so healthy bone marrow donors. All cohort members were sampled while nominally healthy, although unrecorded immune exposures were likely present. The donor tested CMV seronegative, placing the donor among the 350 or so seronegative members of the cohort. A peripheral blood sample was provided by each donor, and peripheral blood mononuclear cells were used for TCR beta sequencing. The Qiagen DNeasy Blood Extraction Kit was used to extract genomic DNA from the blood cell samples. The TCR originated in a woman between 40 and 55 years old in good health and CMV-seronegative. Sequenced sample: PBMCs.

The CDR3 protein sequence reads: CASTNRVGNTEAFF. The nucleotide sequence reads as follows: TGCGCCAGCACAAACAGGGTCGGGAACACTGAAGCTTTCTTT. The V and J segments used are TRBV10-2 and TRBJ1-1, and TRBD1 may be the D gene, going by 6 matching bases. V was cut back by 7 bases and J by 1 base, leaving a gap of 13 bases between them. The CDR3 goes from the cysteine to the phenylalanine over 14 residues. Only the CDR3 DNA stays, 42 bases, in frame from base 1. In the germline V gene, CDR1 corresponds to WSHSY and CDR2 to SAAADI.